One and the same sample provided the 16 T cell receptor beta chains below, sequenced in a study of identical twins (dated by TCRdb to 2016 to 2017). Library preparation was by 5' RACE. The sample was run on an Illumina HiSeq 2000. The raw public data were reprocessed by TCRdb itself: fastp quality trimming at Q25, MiXCR clonotype calling, in-frame beta chains only. Rows with one shared CDR3 protein collapse into an entry with the most common genes and DNA. The sample has approximately 240,000 distinct CDR3 sequences on record, more than 13% of them singletons. The ten largest clones represent around 9.5% of the sample. The material sequenced was memory (CD45RO+) T cells sorted from blood. Taken with the paper, the label for cell subset or site translates to: CD45RO+ enriched T cells. The receptors were gathered from a young woman in good health.

The CDR3: CSVEWRGTEAFF. CDR3 in DNA: TGCAGCGTTGAATGGAGGGGGACTGAAGCTTTCTTT. The rearrangement links TRBV29-1 to TRBJ1-1, with D perhaps matching TRBD1 (6 bases). The V gene's germline CDR1 is SQVTM and CDR2 ANQGSEA. Trimming removed 2 bases from V and 5 bases from J, with 9 bases in between. CDR3 length: 12 amino acids.

This clonotype was recorded a few times. V gene TRBV5-1 combines with J gene TRBJ1-5, with a possible D match to TRBD1 (5 bases). V was clipped by 2 bases and J by 6 bases, with 12 bases between them. The CDR3 covers 14 residues. CDR1 is SGHRS, CDR2 YFSETQ, per germline. The CDR3 region is CASSLTVGAQPQHF. The CDR3 DNA is TGCGCCAGCAGCTTAACTGTAGGGGCTCAGCCCCAGCATTTT.

This clonotype was recorded at least ten times. This sequence joins TRBV10-3 and TRBJ1-1; D uncertain. This CDR3 region has 12 residues. Germline V gene sequence: CDR1 ENHRY, CDR2 SYGVKD. Between the trimmed V and J ends, which lost 3 bases and 5 bases, there was a span of 7 bases. This chain's CDR3 is CAISERETEAFF. Here the CDR3 DNA reads TGTGCCATCAGTGAAAGGGAAACTGAAGCTTTCTTT.

This clonotype showed up many times. The rearrangement joins TRBV7-3 to TRBJ2-3, with TRBD2 matching 10 bases. The CDR3 contains 16 residues. CDR1 and CDR2 from the germline V gene are SGHTA and FQGTGA. V was pared by 5 bases and J by 3 bases, with 8 bases of the junction left unmatched. As DNA, the CDR3 is TGTGCCAGCAGCCAAAGCGGGGGGGCGGGTACAGATACGCAGTATTTT. Translation: CASSQSGGAGTDTQYF.

The table lists this clonotype with a few counts. V usage is TRBV7-2 and J usage is TRBJ2-1, with 8 positions matching TRBD2. Germline-derived CDR1 and CDR2 are SGHTA and FQGNSA. The V segment lost 5 bases and the J segment 8 bases; nucleotides outside the gene matches: 8. The length of the CDR3 is 14 residues. CDR3 DNA sequence: TGTGCCAGCAGCCCACGGGCGGGAGGATATGAGCAGTTCTTC. This sequence encodes CASSPRAGGYEQFF.

The J gene is TRBJ1-2, the V gene TRBV20-1, with TRBD1 matching 7 bases. The CDR3 covers 13 residues. CDR1 and CDR2 (germline): DFQATT, SNEGSKA (reference sequence). The CDR3 sequence: CSQRGQGNYGYTF. DNA for the CDR3: TGCAGCCAAAGGGGGCAGGGGAACTATGGCTACACCTTC.

This clonotype was observed a few times. The chain recombines TRBV9 with TRBJ1-1; 7 bases line up with TRBD1. The CDR3 runs 14 residues. V lost 2 bases to trimming and J lost 3 bases; unmatched junction nucleotides: 4. From germline, CDR1 is SGDLS and CDR2 YYNGEE. This CDR3 reads CASSVTGRDTEAFF. The CDR3 DNA reads as TGTGCCAGCAGCGTGACAGGGCGGGACACTGAAGCTTTCTTT.

The V call is TRBV7-2, the J call TRBJ1-6; tentatively, D is TRBD1 (5 bases). Between the trimmed V and J ends, which lost 5 bases and 10 bases, there was a span of 15 bases. Germline V gene data show CDR1 as SGHTA and CDR2 as FQGNSA. The CDR3 is 14 residues long. The CDR3 DNA reads TGTGCCAGCAGCCATCCAGGGAGAGGCTCACCCCTCCACTTT. Translated: CASSHPGRGSPLHF. The full variable domain, completed using reference TRBV7-2 and TRBJ1-6, is GAGVSQSPSNKVTEKGKDVELRCDPISGHTALYWYRQSLGQGLEFLIYFQGNSAPDKSGLPSDRFSAERTGGSVSTLTIQRTQQEDSAVYLCASSHPGRGSPLHFGNGTRLTVT.

With respect to this clonotype: Relative to the germline gene, one junction end is altered; a read error may explain this. This sequence joins TRBV5-6 and TRBJ1-1; D unresolved. This CDR3 comprises 12 residues. The germline gives CDR1 SGHDT, CDR2 YYEEEE. CDR3 in amino acids: CAISLAYKEAFF. In DNA form, the CDR3 reads TGTGCCATCAGCTTGGCATACAAGGAAGCTTTCTTT.

CDR3 coding DNA: TGTGCCAGCTCACGAACCCTAGCGGGAGGGCCAGATACGCAGTATTTT. Protein product: CASSRTLAGGPDTQYF. The chain couples TRBV18 to TRBJ2-3; 12 bases are shared with TRBD2. The CDR3 runs 16 residues. Looked up from germline, CDR1 is KGHSH and CDR2 is LQKENI. V gave up 4 bases and J gave up 4 bases; unmatched junction bases: 6.

This clonotype has a count of ten or more. Here the CDR3 DNA reads TGTGCCAGCAGCTTAGATCCTAGCGGGGCCTTCGAGCAGTACTTC. This gives the protein CASSLDPSGAFEQYF. J is TRBJ2-7 and V is TRBV7-2, with 9 bases aligning to TRBD2. This CDR3 is 15 amino acids long. Trimming cost V 1 base and J 6 bases; bases outside gene matches: 7. Germline values: CDR1 SGHTA, CDR2 FQGNSA.

This clonotype occurred a few times. V and J are TRBV5-6 and TRBJ2-2, with no clear D. The CDR3 totals 16 residues. Germline CDR1 reads SGHDT; CDR2 reads YYEEEE. With 1 base removed from V and 1 base from J, the gap between germline ends came to 11 bases. The CDR3 sequence: CASSLIAGKNTGELFF. The DNA for the CDR3 is TGTGCCAGCAGCTTGATTGCTGGGAAGAACACCGGGGAGCTGTTTTTT. The variable domain in full, with the rest retrieved from reference TRBV5-6 and TRBJ2-2, is DAGVTQSPTHLIKTRGQQVTLRCSPKSGHDTVSWYQQALGQGPQFIFQYYEEEERQRGNFPDRFSGHQFPNYSSELNVNALLLGDSALYLCASSLIAGKNTGELFFGEGSRLTVL.

This chain uses TRBV6-4 with TRBJ2-7, with TRBD2 matching 8 bases. The V gene end was trimmed by 5 bases and the J gene end by 0 bases; junction bases not matched to a gene: 18. This CDR3 spans 19 amino acids. Germline V gives CDR1 MRHNA, CDR2 SNTAGT. CDR3 sequence (DNA): TGTGCCAGCAGTCACCCACGGACCCCAACTAGCGGTTTCTCCTACGAGCAGTACTTC. Translation: CASSHPRTPTSGFSYEQYF.

This clonotype has more than one count but fewer than ten. The rearrangement links TRBV4-1 to TRBJ2-3; 8 bases agree with TRBD2. The CDR3 has 16 residues. Germline V CDR1 and CDR2: MGHRA, YSYEKL. J lost 4 bases, V lost 4 bases, and 10 bases had no gene match. CDR3 DNA: TGCGCCAGCAGCCCCCCCCCGGGACTAGGAGCAGATACGCAGTATTTT. Its translation is CASSPPPGLGADTQYF.

V gene TRBV20-1 combines with J gene TRBJ1-2; TRBD1 agrees at 7 bases. Germline values: CDR1 DFQATT, CDR2 SNEGSKA (reference sequence). J was trimmed by 6 bases and V by 6 bases; bases with no gene match: 7. This CDR3 contains 12 residues. The CDR3 sequence is CSALRDSNGYTF. In DNA form, the CDR3 reads TGCAGTGCCCTCAGGGACAGTAATGGCTACACCTTC.

This clonotype was picked up a small number of times. The CDR3 DNA is TGTGCCAGCAGCCTACAGGGGGTAATATCCCGTGAAGCTTTCTTT. Amino acids: CASSLQGVISREAFF. The chain combines TRBV12-3 or TRBV12-4 with TRBJ1-1; 8 bases are a match to TRBD1. Trimming at V came to 6 bases and at J to 7 bases, leaving 13 bases not matched to a gene. The CDR3 runs to 15 residues.